One and the same sample provided the 11 T cell receptor beta chains below, sequenced in a study of blood T cell repertoires in COVID-19. Sequencing used immunoSEQ multiplex PCR; TCRdb keeps in-frame clones, though not all of them. There are about 150,000 clones in the sample; 86% occur only once, and roughly 3.9% lies in the top ten. The sequenced material came from PBMCs or T cells enriched from blood (not recorded which). Receptors originate from a man aged 45 to 65 who had recovered from COVID-19.

The rearrangement links TRBV19 to TRBJ1-1, with 9 bases fitting TRBD1. Germline CDR1 and CDR2: LNHDA and SQIVND (reference sequence). This CDR3 is built from 14 residues. V lost 6 bases to trimming and J lost 10 bases; unmatched junction nucleotides: 12. As DNA, the CDR3 is TGTGCCAGTAGCCCGTCGGACAGGGGTAGTGGAGCTTTCTTT. It is translated as CASSPSDRGSGAFF.

This chain links TRBV4-2 with TRBJ1-5; TRBD1 agrees at 8 bases. V shed 3 bases, J shed 4 bases, and the junction held 8 bases outside the gene matches. Germline loops: CDR1 LGHNA, CDR2 YNFKEQ. The CDR3 contains 16 residues. CDR3 DNA sequence: TGTGCCAGCAGCCAGGGCAGACAGGGGCTTAATCAGCCCCAGCATTTT. Translated, it gives CASSQGRQGLNQPQHF.

This clone appeared many times. The chain couples TRBV27 to TRBJ1-4; D gene ambiguous. V lost 0 bases and J lost 3, with 5 bases in between. CDR3 length: 14 amino acids. Germline V gene sequence: CDR1 MNHEY, CDR2 SMNVEV (reference sequence). DNA for the CDR3: TGTGCCAGCAGTTTATCGGGCCCTAATGAAAAACTGTTTTTT. It codes for CASSLSGPNEKLFF.

V and J are TRBV5-4 and TRBJ1-2; perhaps TRBD1 as D (5 bases). Trimming removed 2 bases at V and 8 bases at J, with 10 bases between. CDR3 size: 12 residues. Germline values: CDR1 SGHNT, CDR2 YYREEE (reference sequence). The DNA for the CDR3 is TGTGCCAGCAGCTTTTCAGGGCGCGGCTACACCTTC. Its translation is CASSFSGRGYTF.

The rearrangement joins TRBV27 to TRBJ2-7, with D maybe TRBD1 (6 bases). The V end lost 5 bases, the J end lost 3 bases, and 14 bases lay between the germline ends. This CDR3 has 14 amino acids. Per the germline V gene, CDR1 is MNHEY and CDR2 is SMNVEV (reference sequence). The CDR3 DNA is TGTGCCAGCAGTCCACAGGGATATCACTACGAGCAGTACGTC. Translated, it gives CASSPQGYHYEQYV.

V gene TRBV5-1 combines with J gene TRBJ2-2; tentatively, D is TRBD2 (6 bases). The V gene's germline CDR1 is SGHRS and CDR2 YFSETQ. This CDR3 is built from 20 residues. Trimming left V 0 bases short and J 1 base short, with 22 bases between. This CDR3 is CASSLARWGRRVGNTGELFF. The CDR3 region has the DNA TGCGCCAGCAGCTTGGCCCGTTGGGGGAGGCGTGTGGGGAACACCGGGGAGCTGTTTTTT. Together with reference TRBV5-1 and TRBJ2-2, the CDR3 gives the full variable domain: KAGVTQTPRYLIKTRGQQVTLSCSPISGHRSVSWYQQTPGQGLQFLFEYFSETQRNKGNFPGRFSGRQFSNSRSEMNVSTLELGDSALYLCASSLARWGRRVGNTGELFFGEGSRLTVL.

The rearrangement links TRBV7-3 to TRBJ2-1, with D unclear. Germline V gene sequence: CDR1 SGHTA, CDR2 FQGTGA. The CDR3 totals 13 residues. Trimming removed 0 bases at V and 6 bases at J, with 6 bases between. CDR3 DNA: TGTGCCAGCAGCTTAACACCGGTCAATGAGCAGTTCTTC. Amino acids: CASSLTPVNEQFF. The variable domain in full, completed from reference TRBV7-3 and TRBJ2-1, reads GAGVSQTPSNKVTEKGKYVELRCDPISGHTALYWYRQSLGQGPEFLIYFQGTGAADDSGLPNDRFFAVRPEGSVSTLKIQRTERGDSAVYLCASSLTPVNEQFFGPGTRLTVL.

This sequence joins TRBV28 and TRBJ2-1; 8 bases line up with TRBD2. The V segment lost 5 bases and the J segment 4 bases; nucleotides outside the gene matches: 19. The CDR3 consists of 19 residues. Germline V gene sequence: CDR1 MDHEN, CDR2 SYDVKM. The CDR3 loop reads CASSRVALTGGGGYNEQFF. Written as DNA, the CDR3 is TGTGCCAGCAGTCGCGTGGCGCTCACGGGAGGGGGGGGTTACAATGAGCAGTTCTTC. Looking up the rest from reference TRBV28 and TRBJ2-1 gives the full variable domain: DVKVTQSSRYLVKRTGEKVFLECVQDMDHENMFWYRQDPGLGLRLIYFSYDVKMKEKGDIPEGYSVSREKKERFSLILESASTNQTSMYLCASSRVALTGGGGYNEQFFGPGTRLTVL.

The chain is built from TRBV20-1 and TRBJ2-7; D uncertain. The CDR3 runs 11 residues. Germline CDR1 and CDR2: DFQATT and SNEGSKA (reference sequence). With 6 bases removed from V and 6 bases from J, the gap between germline ends came to 12 bases. CDR3 region: CSASPFGEQYV. The CDR3 DNA sequence: TGCAGTGCCTCACCTTTCGGCGAGCAGTACGTC.

This clone was seen a single time. The V call is TRBV9, the J call TRBJ2-2, with D uncertain. This CDR3 region has 13 residues. V was pared by 4 bases and J by 0 bases, with 4 bases between. Germline V gene data show CDR1 as SGDLS and CDR2 as YYNGEE. CDR3 nucleotide sequence: TGTGCCAGCAGCCCCGCGAACACCGGGGAGCTGTTTTTT. Its protein product is CASSPANTGELFF.

The gene calls are TRBV12-3 or TRBV12-4 and TRBJ2-5, with TRBD2 as a possible D gene (6 bases). V was trimmed by 3 bases and J by 4 bases, leaving 9 bases between them. The CDR3 runs 13 residues. CDR3 bases: TGTGCCAGCAGTTTCTGGGGAGGAGAGACCCAGTACTTC. It yields the protein CASSFWGGETQYF.